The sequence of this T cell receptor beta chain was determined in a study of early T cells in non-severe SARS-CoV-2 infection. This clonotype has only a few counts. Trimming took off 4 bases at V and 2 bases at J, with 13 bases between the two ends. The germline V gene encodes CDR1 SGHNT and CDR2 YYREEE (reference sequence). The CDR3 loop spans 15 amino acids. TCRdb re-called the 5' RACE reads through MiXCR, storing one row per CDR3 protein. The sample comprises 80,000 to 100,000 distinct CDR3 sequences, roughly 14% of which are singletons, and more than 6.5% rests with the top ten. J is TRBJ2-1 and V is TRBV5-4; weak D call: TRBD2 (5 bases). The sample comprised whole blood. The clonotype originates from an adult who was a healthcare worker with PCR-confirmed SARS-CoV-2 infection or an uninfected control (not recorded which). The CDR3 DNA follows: TGTGCCAGCAGCCCCCGGCTAGCCCCCTACAATGAGCAGTTCTTC. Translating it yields CASSPRLAPYNEQFF.